Reported below is one T cell receptor (beta chain). Assay: immunoSEQ multiplex PCR; the TCRdb copy retains only in-frame clones and omits some. The sample consists of about 150,000 clones, over 90% of them appearing once. CDR1 is SQVTM and CDR2 is ANQGSEA in the germline V gene. The CDR3 consists of 14 residues. These data belong to a study of control samples from healthy donors and cancer patients. The origin of this receptor is a man between 45 and 60 years old in good health. Sequencing used blood. The chain couples TRBV29-1 to TRBJ2-2; D is undetermined. The CDR3 spells CSATGVSNTGELFF. The CDR3 DNA sequence: TGCAGTGCCACGGGCGTCTCGAACACCGGGGAGCTGTTTTTT.